This T cell receptor beta chain was captured in a study of Tregs in tolerant kidney transplant recipients. Study-wide results and limits: Changing PCR primers prevented nucleotide comparison between some patients' samples. In tolerant patients, donor-specific Tregs outgrew total Tregs, suggesting antigen-driven expansion. This study did not directly address biological reproducibility.

The nonmyeloablative bone marrow transplants came from related graft donors, with transient mixed chimerism. The CDR3 loop spans 15 amino acids. Notes on this clone: As yet, its antigen is unknown.

Data came from immunoSEQ multiplex PCR; TCRdb stores just in-frame clones and leaves some out. The profile covers tens of thousands of clones, with more than 70% appearing a single time and about 4% taken by the ten largest. The J gene is TRBJ2-7, the V gene TRBV21-1; TRBD1 is taken as the D call from the table, unchecked against the DNA. TRBV21-1 is marked as a pseudogene. The receptor was isolated from a human patient who received a combined kidney and bone marrow transplant. Part of the T cell pool may stem from the graft donor. The sequencing used CD4+ T cells from blood (PBMCs), collected 6 months after the transplant. The CDR3 coding sequence is TGTGCCAGCAGCAAAAGTACAGGGAATCGGTACGAGCAGTACTTC. Its translation: CASSKSTGNRYEQYF.